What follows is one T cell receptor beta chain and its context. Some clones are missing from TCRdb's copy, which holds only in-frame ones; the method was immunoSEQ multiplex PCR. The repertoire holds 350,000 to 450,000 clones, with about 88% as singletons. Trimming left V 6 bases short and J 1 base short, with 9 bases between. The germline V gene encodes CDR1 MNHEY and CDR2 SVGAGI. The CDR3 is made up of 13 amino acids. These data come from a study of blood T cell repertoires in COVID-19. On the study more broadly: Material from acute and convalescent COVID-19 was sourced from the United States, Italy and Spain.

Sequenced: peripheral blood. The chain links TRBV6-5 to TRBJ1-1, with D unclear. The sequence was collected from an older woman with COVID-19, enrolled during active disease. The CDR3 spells CASSASKNTEAFF. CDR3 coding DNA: TGTGCCAGCAGCGCCTCTAAGAACACTGAAGCTTTCTTT.